The TCR beta chain described here comes from a study of blood T cell repertoires in COVID-19. In the study overall: T cells, B-cell-depleted T cells, or PBMCs provided the cDNA or gDNA that served as material.

Assay: immunoSEQ multiplex PCR; the TCRdb copy retains only in-frame clones and omits some. The sample includes 150,000 to 200,000 clones, approximately 85% of them seen just once. The V and J ends lost 3 bases and 0 bases respectively, with 6 bases between them. The germline V gene encodes CDR1 MNHEY and CDR2 SVGEGT. This CDR3 comprises 14 residues. This clone has only a few counts. Sequencing was performed on peripheral blood. The rearrangement links TRBV6-2 or TRBV6-3 to TRBJ2-1, with D possibly being TRBD2 (5 bases). This receptor was obtained from a human donor with active or convalescent COVID-19. The donor label of this sample is uncertain. The CDR3 nucleotides read TGTGCCAGCAGTTATGGGAGCTCCTACAATGAGCAGTTCTTC. Amino acids: CASSYGSSYNEQFF.